The source of this T cell receptor (beta chain) is a study of blood T cell repertoires in COVID-19. Whole-study context: Sources were T cells, B-cell-depleted T cells, or PBMCs; the material itself was cDNA or gDNA.

Assay used: immunoSEQ multiplex PCR; TCRdb lists only in-frame clones, some missing. The table has tens of thousands of clones, around 90% seen once. The V gene end was trimmed by 4 bases and the J gene end by 1 base; junction bases not matched to a gene: 3. CDR1 is SGHRS, CDR2 YFSETQ, per germline. This CDR3 is 15 amino acids long. Sequencing was performed on peripheral blood. The TCR comes from a human donor in a cohort sampled during active COVID-19. The chain carries TRBV5-1 and TRBJ2-2; 8 nucleotides align to TRBD1. The CDR3 DNA follows: TGCGCCAGCAGCCCCGGACAGGGGAACACCGGGGAGCTGTTTTTT. Its translation: CASSPGQGNTGELFF.